This section outlines one T cell receptor beta chain sequence together with its context. The target antigen is unknown. Germline V CDR1 and CDR2: SEHNR, FQNEAQ (reference sequence). Unmatched junction bases numbered 8, after V lost 5 bases and J lost 8 bases. This CDR3 comprises 15 residues. Some clones are missing from TCRdb's copy, which holds only in-frame ones; the method was immunoSEQ multiplex PCR. The data hold more than 20,000 clones, with about 90% observed a single time. This sample was taken from a study of T cell clonotyping in hematopoietic cell transplantation. Background on the study: Recipient samples before transplant were obtained post-cytoreduction.

Overall study results and limits: Graft donor and pretransplant recipient Inverse Simpson Index values predicted broader posttransplant TCR diversity. Recipient TCR diversity dropped after transplant; expanded clonotypes rose from day 30 to 180. Few recipient clonotypes overlapped donors; over 95% were de novo at given depth.

The time point: recipient sample about 28 days before transplant, after cytoreduction. V gene TRBV7-9 combines with J gene TRBJ2-1, with 11 nucleotides matching TRBD2. The specimen was peripheral blood mononuclear cells, collected before stem cell transplant. The source of this sequence is a man aged 18 to 29 with biphenotypic leukemia. Some clones in this sample may be carry-over from other donors' samples. The CDR3 loop reads CASSPTSGIIYEQFF. In DNA form, the CDR3 reads TGTGCCAGCAGCCCGACTAGCGGGATAATCTATGAGCAGTTCTTC.